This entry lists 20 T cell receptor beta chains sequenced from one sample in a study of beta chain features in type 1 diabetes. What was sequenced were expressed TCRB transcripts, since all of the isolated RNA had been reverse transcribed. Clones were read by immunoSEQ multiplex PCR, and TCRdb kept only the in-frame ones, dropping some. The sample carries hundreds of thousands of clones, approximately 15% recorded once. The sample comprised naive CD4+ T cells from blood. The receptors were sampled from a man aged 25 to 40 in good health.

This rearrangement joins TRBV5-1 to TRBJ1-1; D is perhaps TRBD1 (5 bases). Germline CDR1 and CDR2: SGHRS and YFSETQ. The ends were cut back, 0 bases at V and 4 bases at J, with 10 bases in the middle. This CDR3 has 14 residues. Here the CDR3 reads CASSLGQGTTEAFF. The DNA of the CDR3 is TGCGCCAGCAGCTTGGGGCAGGGAACCACTGAAGCTTTCTTT.

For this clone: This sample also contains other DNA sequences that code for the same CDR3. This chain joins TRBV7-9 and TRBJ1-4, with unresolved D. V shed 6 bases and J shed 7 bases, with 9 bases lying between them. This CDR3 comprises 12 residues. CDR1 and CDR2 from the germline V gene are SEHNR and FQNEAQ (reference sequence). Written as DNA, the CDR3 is TGTGCCAGCAGAGGGCGAGGTGAAAAACTGTTTTTT. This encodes CASRGRGEKLFF.

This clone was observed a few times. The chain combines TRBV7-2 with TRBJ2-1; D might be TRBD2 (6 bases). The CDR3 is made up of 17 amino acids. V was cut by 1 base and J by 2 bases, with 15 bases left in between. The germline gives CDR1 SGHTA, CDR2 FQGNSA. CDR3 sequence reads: CASSLGGGSSPYNEQFF. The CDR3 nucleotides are TGTGCCAGCAGCTTAGGGGGAGGTTCTAGCCCCTACAATGAGCAGTTCTTC.

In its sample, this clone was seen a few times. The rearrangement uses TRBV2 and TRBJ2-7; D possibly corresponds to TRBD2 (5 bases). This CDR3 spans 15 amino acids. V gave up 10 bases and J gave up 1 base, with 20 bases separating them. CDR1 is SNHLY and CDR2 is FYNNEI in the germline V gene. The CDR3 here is CATVPWTDNSYEQYV. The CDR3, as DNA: TGTGCCACCGTACCTTGGACTGACAATTCCTACGAGCAGTACGTC.

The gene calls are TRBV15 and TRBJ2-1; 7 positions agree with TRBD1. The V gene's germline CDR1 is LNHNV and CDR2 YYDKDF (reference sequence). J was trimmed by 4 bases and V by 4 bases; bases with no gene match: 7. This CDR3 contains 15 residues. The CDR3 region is CATSIPGGTYNEQFF. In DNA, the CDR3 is TGTGCCACCAGCATCCCAGGGGGTACTTACAATGAGCAGTTCTTC.

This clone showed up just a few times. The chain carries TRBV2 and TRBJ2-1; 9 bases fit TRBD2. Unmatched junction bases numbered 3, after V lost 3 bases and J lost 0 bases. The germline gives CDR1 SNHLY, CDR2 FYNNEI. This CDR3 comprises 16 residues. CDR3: CASSETSGSSYNEQFF. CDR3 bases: TGTGCCAGCAGTGAGACTAGCGGAAGCTCCTACAATGAGCAGTTCTTC.

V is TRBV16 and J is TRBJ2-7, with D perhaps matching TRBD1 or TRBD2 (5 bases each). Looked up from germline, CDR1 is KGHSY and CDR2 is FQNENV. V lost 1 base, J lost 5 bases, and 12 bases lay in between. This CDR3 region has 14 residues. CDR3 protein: CASSQLTRGHEQYV. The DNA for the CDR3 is TGTGCCAGCAGCCAATTGACGAGGGGACACGAGCAGTACGTC.

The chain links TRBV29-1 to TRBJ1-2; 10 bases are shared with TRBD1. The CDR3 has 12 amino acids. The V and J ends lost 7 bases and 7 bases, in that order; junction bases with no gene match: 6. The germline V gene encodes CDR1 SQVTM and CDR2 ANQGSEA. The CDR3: CSAGDRGRGYTF. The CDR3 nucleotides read TGCAGCGCAGGGGACAGGGGACGTGGCTACACCTTC.

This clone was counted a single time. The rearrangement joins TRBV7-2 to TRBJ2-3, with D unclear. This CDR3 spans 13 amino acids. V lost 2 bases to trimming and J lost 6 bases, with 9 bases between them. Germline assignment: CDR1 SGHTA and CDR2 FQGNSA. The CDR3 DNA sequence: TGTGCCAGCAGCTTATCTCGTTTCGATACGCAGTATTTT. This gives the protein CASSLSRFDTQYF. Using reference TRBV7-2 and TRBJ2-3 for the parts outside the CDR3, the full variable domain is GAGVSQSPSNKVTEKGKDVELRCDPISGHTALYWYRQSLGQGLEFLIYFQGNSAPDKSGLPSDRFSAERTGGSVSTLTIQRTQQEDSAVYLCASSLSRFDTQYFGPGTRLTVL.

The CDR3 loop reads CASSFSVGGFDNSPLHF. As DNA, the CDR3 is TGTGCCAGCAGCTTTTCTGTGGGCGGCTTTGATAATTCACCCCTCCACTTT. The gene calls are TRBV5-4 and TRBJ1-6; no reliable D call. The germline V and J ends were trimmed by 2 bases and 5 bases, with 17 bases remaining between them. Looked up from germline, CDR1 is SGHNT and CDR2 is YYREEE (reference sequence). The CDR3 totals 17 residues. Together with reference TRBV5-4 and TRBJ1-6, the CDR3 gives the full variable domain: ETGVTQSPTHLIKTRGQQVTLRCSSQSGHNTVSWYQQALGQGPQFIFQYYREEENGRGNFPPRFSGLQFPNYSSELNVNALELDDSALYLCASSFSVGGFDNSPLHFGNGTRLTVT.

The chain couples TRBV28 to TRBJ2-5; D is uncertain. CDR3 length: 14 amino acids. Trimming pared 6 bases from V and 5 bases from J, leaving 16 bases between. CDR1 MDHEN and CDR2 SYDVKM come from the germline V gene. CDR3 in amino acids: CASRPGPFGETQYF. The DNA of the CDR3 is TGTGCCAGCAGACCCGGACCGTTCGGGGAGACCCAGTACTTC.

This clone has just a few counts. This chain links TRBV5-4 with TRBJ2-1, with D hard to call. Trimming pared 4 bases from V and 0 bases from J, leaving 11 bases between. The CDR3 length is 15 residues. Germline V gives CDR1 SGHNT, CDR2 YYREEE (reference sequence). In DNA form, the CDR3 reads TGTGCCAGCAGCCGGCCGCTGAGCTCCTACAATGAGCAGTTCTTC. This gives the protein CASSRPLSSYNEQFF.

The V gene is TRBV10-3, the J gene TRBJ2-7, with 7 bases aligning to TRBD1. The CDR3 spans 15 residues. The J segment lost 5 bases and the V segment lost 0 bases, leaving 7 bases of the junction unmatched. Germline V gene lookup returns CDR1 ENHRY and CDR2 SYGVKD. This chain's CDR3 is CAISESPYRGDEQYF. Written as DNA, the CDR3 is TGTGCCATCAGTGAGTCTCCTTACAGGGGTGACGAGCAGTACTTC.

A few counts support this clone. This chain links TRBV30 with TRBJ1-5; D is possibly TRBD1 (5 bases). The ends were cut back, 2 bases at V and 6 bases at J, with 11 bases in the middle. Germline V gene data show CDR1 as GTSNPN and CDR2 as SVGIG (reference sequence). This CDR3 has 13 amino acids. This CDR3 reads CAWSQTAAQPQHF. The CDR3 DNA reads TGTGCCTGGAGTCAGACAGCGGCTCAGCCCCAGCATTTT.

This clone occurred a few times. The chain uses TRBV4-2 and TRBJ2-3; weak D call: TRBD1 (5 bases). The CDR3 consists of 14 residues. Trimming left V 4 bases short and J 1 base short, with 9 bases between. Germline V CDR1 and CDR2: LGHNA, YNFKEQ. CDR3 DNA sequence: TGTGCCAGCAGCCGTGGGGCTGGCACAGATACGCAGTATTTT. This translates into CASSRGAGTDTQYF.

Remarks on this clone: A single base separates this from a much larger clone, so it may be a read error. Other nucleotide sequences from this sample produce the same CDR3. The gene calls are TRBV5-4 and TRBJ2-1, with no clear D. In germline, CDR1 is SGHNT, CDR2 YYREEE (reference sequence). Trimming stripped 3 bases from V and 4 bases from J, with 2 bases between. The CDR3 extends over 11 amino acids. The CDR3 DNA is TGTGCCAGCAGCTCGTACAATGAGCAGTTCTTC. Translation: CASSSYNEQFF.

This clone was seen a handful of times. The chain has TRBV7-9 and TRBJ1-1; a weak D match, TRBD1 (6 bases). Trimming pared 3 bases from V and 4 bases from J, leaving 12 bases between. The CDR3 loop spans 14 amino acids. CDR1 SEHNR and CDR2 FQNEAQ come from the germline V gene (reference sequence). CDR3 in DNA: TGTGCCAGCAGCTTGCAGGGGTCGGGCACTGAAGCTTTCTTT. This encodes CASSLQGSGTEAFF.

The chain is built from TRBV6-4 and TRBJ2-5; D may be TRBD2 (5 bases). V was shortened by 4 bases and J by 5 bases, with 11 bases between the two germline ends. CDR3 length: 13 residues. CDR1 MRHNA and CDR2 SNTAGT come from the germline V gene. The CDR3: CASSVEGGETQYF. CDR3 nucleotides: TGTGCCAGCAGTGTTGAGGGCGGGGAGACCCAGTACTTC.

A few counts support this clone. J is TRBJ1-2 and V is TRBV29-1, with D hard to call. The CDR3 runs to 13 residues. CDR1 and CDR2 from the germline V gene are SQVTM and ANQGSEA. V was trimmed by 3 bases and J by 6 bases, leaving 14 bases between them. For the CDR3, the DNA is TGCAGCGTTGACTGGCAGACTTTCGATGGCTACACCTTC. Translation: CSVDWQTFDGYTF.

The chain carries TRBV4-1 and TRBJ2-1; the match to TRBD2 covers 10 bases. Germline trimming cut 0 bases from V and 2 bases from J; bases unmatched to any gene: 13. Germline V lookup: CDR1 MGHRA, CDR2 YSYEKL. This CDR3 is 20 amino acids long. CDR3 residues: CASSQDPNLGLAVTYNEQFF. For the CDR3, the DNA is TGCGCCAGCAGCCAAGATCCCAACCTCGGACTAGCGGTTACCTACAATGAGCAGTTCTTC.